These 28 T cell receptor beta chains were all obtained from the same sample, sequenced in a study of OX40 agonist ivuxolimab in advanced cancers. Here immunoSEQ multiplex PCR was the method, and the copy in TCRdb shows in-frame clones only, minus some. The sample includes more than 40,000 clones, 70% to 85% seen only once; the top ten take 1.5% to 2%. The sequencing here drew on CD4+ or CD8+ T cells sorted from blood, taken in a trial of the OX40 agonist ivuxolimab. The receptors shown here come from an adult with an advanced solid tumor such as melanoma, head and neck, liver or kidney cancer.

This chain links TRBV5-4 with TRBJ1-6; 11 positions agree with TRBD1. J lost 5 bases, V lost 4 bases, and 5 bases had no gene match. Germline V gene lookup returns CDR1 SGHNT and CDR2 YYREEE (reference sequence). The CDR3 contains 16 residues. CDR3 in DNA: TGTGCCAGCAGCACCGGACAGGGGGCAAATAATTCACCCCTCCACTTT. Its translation is CASSTGQGANNSPLHF.

The chain carries TRBV6-6 and TRBJ2-1; D is unclear. The CDR3 is 15 residues long. V was shortened by 2 bases and J by 0 bases, with 8 bases between the two germline ends. Germline V CDR1 and CDR2: MNHNY, SVGAGI (reference sequence). CDR3 loop: CASSYGVISYNEQFF. The DNA of the CDR3 is TGTGCCAGCAGTTACGGGGTCATCTCCTACAATGAGCAGTTCTTC.

This clone was detected only once. The chain combines TRBV6-5 with TRBJ2-3; 11 bases are a match to TRBD2. V dropped 8 bases and J dropped 7; count of bases not matched to a gene: 5. The CDR3 runs to 13 residues. Germline V CDR1 and CDR2: MNHEY, SVGAGI. The CDR3 protein is CASSSGGSHTQYF. The CDR3 nucleotides read TGTGCCAGCTCTAGCGGGGGGTCCCATACGCAGTATTTT.

The chain uses TRBV7-9 and TRBJ2-5, with TRBD1 identical over 10 bases. V gave up 5 bases and J gave up 4 bases; unmatched junction bases: 4. Germline V CDR1 and CDR2: SEHNR, FQNEAQ (reference sequence). This CDR3 is 14 amino acids long. In nucleotides, the CDR3 is TGTGCCAGCAGCCCCGACAGGGGGCGAGAGACCCAGTACTTC. Its translation is CASSPDRGRETQYF.

J is TRBJ2-3 and V is TRBV25-1; D might be TRBD2 (7 bases). The V gene's germline CDR1 is MGHDK and CDR2 SYGVNS. Trimming removed 5 bases from V and 3 bases from J, with 18 bases in between. The CDR3 runs to 16 residues. CDR3 DNA sequence: TGTGCCAGCAGTTCCTACCTGGGGGGGCGGACAGATACGCAGTATTTT. This gives the protein CASSSYLGGRTDTQYF.

The chain carries TRBV7-9 and TRBJ1-1, with D perhaps matching TRBD1 (5 bases). Trimming left V 4 bases short and J 2 bases short, with 8 bases between. CDR3 size: 13 residues. Germline loops: CDR1 SEHNR, CDR2 FQNEAQ (reference sequence). The CDR3 region is CASSSGANTEAFF. The CDR3 DNA follows: TGTGCCAGCAGCTCCGGGGCCAACACTGAAGCTTTCTTT.

The rearrangement uses TRBV13 and TRBJ2-6; D tentatively reads TRBD1 or TRBD2 (6 bases each). The germline CDR1 and CDR2 sequences are PRHDT and FYEKMQ (reference sequence). The CDR3 runs to 18 residues. Deletions cut 7 bases from V and 0 bases from J, with 19 bases between. CDR3 sequence (DNA): TGTGCCAGCAACTCCTTCACGGGGGCGAACTCTGGGGCCAACGTCCTGACTTTC. This encodes CASNSFTGANSGANVLTF. Based on the CDR3 plus reference TRBV13 and TRBJ2-6, the full variable domain is AAGVIQSPRHLIKEKRETATLKCYPIPRHDTVYWYQQGPGQDPQFLISFYEKMQSDKGSIPDRFSAQQFSDYHSELNMSSLELGDSALYFCASNSFTGANSGANVLTFGAGSRLTVL.

With regard to this clone: This specimen includes other DNA sequences encoding the same CDR3. CDR3: CASRRDRANSPLHF. CDR3 in DNA: TGTGCCAGCAGACGGGACAGGGCGAATTCACCCCTCCACTTT. V and J are TRBV6-5 and TRBJ1-6; 9 bases map to TRBD1. The germline CDR1 and CDR2 sequences are MNHEY and SVGAGI. The CDR3 has 14 residues. J lost 7 bases, V lost 6 bases, and 4 bases had no gene match.

The chain combines TRBV2 with TRBJ1-5, with D possibly matching TRBD1 (6 bases). CDR3 size: 14 residues. Germline loops: CDR1 SNHLY, CDR2 FYNNEI. V shed 5 bases and J shed 6 bases, with 14 bases lying between them. CDR3 DNA: TGTGCCAGCAGTCGGGACATAAGGGGTCAGCCCCAGCATTTT. It is translated as CASSRDIRGQPQHF.

This clone was counted only a few times. This chain joins TRBV2 and TRBJ1-2, with a tentative D call TRBD1 (5 bases). CDR1 is SNHLY, CDR2 FYNNEI, per germline. This CDR3 spans 13 amino acids. V lost 6 bases to trimming and J lost 4 bases, with 12 bases between them. Written as DNA, the CDR3 is TGTGCCAGCAGGGCGACAGAACCCTATGGCTACACCTTC. Protein sequence: CASRATEPYGYTF.

This sequence joins TRBV5-4 and TRBJ1-2; TRBD1 agrees at 9 bases. V gave up 4 bases and J gave up 4 bases; unmatched junction bases: 5. The CDR3 has 14 amino acids. CDR1 and CDR2 (germline): SGHNT, YYREEE (reference sequence). CDR3: CASSGAGQGYGYTF. As DNA, the CDR3 is TGTGCCAGCAGCGGGGCGGGACAGGGCTATGGCTACACCTTC. Looking up the rest from reference TRBV5-4 and TRBJ1-2 gives the full variable domain: ETGVTQSPTHLIKTRGQQVTLRCSSQSGHNTVSWYQQALGQGPQFIFQYYREEENGRGNFPPRFSGLQFPNYSSELNVNALELDDSALYLCASSGAGQGYGYTFGSGTRLTVV.

This chain connects TRBV5-1 to TRBJ2-3; 15 bases are a match to TRBD2. This CDR3 comprises 20 residues. Germline CDR1 SGHRS, CDR2 YFSETQ. V was clipped by 7 bases and J by 4 bases; unmatched bases: 19. CDR3 coding DNA: TGCGCCAGCCAGAGTATGGGACTAGCGGGGGGCGGTTACACTCCAGATACGCAGTATTTT. As protein: CASQSMGLAGGGYTPDTQYF.

This clone was seen only once. This sequence joins TRBV19 and TRBJ2-3; D might be TRBD1 or TRBD2, each matching 6 bases. V lost 1 base, J lost 3 bases, and 17 bases lay in between. The CDR3 runs to 17 residues. CDR1 is LNHDA and CDR2 is SQIVND in the germline V gene (reference sequence). Written as DNA, the CDR3 is TGTGCCAGTAGTATAGGCCGCGGAGGGGGAAATACAGATACGCAGTATTTT. Translating it yields CASSIGRGGGNTDTQYF.

The chain uses TRBV7-9 and TRBJ1-3; D not certain. The germline CDR1 and CDR2 sequences are SEHNR and FQNEAQ (reference sequence). Trimming pared 6 bases from V and 0 bases from J, leaving 12 bases between. CDR3 length equals 15 residues. CDR3 DNA: TGTGCCAGCAGACTAGGCACTGACTCTGGAAACACCATATATTTT. It codes for CASRLGTDSGNTIYF.

The rearrangement links TRBV5-4 to TRBJ1-1, with 12 bases matching TRBD1. V shed 0 bases and J 4 bases; nucleotides not matched to a gene: 4. Germline lookup yields CDR1 SGHNT and CDR2 YYREEE (reference sequence). The CDR3 is 16 residues long. The CDR3 nucleotides read TGTGCCAGCAGCTTGGGGGGACAGGGGGCCAGCACTGAAGCTTTCTTT. Its translation: CASSLGGQGASTEAFF.

The chain recombines TRBV5-1 with TRBJ1-3; D gene uncertain. V dropped 0 bases and J dropped 0 bases, with 10 bases sitting between them. The CDR3 is 16 amino acids. Germline CDR1 and CDR2: SGHRS and YFSETQ. CDR3 protein: CASSLDTVGSGNTIYF. Written as DNA, the CDR3 is TGCGCCAGCAGCTTGGACACAGTAGGCTCTGGAAACACCATATATTTT.

In this sample, this clone turned up a few times. The chain combines TRBV7-2 with TRBJ1-2, with 9 bases that match TRBD1. J was trimmed by 7 bases and V by 3 bases; bases with no gene match: 12. Looked up from germline, CDR1 is SGHTA and CDR2 is FQGNSA. CDR3 length: 16 residues. The CDR3 coding sequence is TGTGCCAGCAGCTTGGGACAGGGATTCGCAGGCTTTGGCTACACCTTC. This translates into CASSLGQGFAGFGYTF. Looking up the rest from reference TRBV7-2 and TRBJ1-2 gives the full variable domain: GAGVSQSPSNKVTEKGKDVELRCDPISGHTALYWYRQSLGQGLEFLIYFQGNSAPDKSGLPSDRFSAERTGGSVSTLTIQRTQQEDSAVYLCASSLGQGFAGFGYTFGSGTRLTVV.

This clone ranks as medium-sized. V and J are TRBV29-1 and TRBJ1-2, with D hard to call. Germline V CDR1 and CDR2: SQVTM, ANQGSEA. CDR3 length: 11 amino acids. The V end was cut by 3 bases, the J end by 6 bases, with 8 bases between. CDR3 sequence (DNA): TGCAGCGTTGATCATTTAGATGGCTACACCTTC. Its translation: CSVDHLDGYTF.

V usage is TRBV30 and J usage is TRBJ2-3, with TRBD2 matching over 11 bases. V shed 3 bases, J shed 6 bases, and the junction held 8 bases outside the gene matches. Germline CDR1 and CDR2: GTSNPN and SVGIG (reference sequence). This CDR3 spans 15 amino acids. The CDR3 region is CAWRVAGGPGDTQYF. The CDR3 DNA is TGTGCCTGGAGGGTAGCGGGGGGGCCTGGGGATACGCAGTATTTT.

The chain couples TRBV9 to TRBJ2-6; 10 bases align to TRBD1. There are 18 residues in the CDR3. Germline V gene sequence: CDR1 SGDLS, CDR2 YYNGEE. The ends lost 3 bases at V and 0 bases at J; junction bases unmatched: 6. CDR3 DNA sequence: TGTGCCAGCAGCGCCCCGGGACAGGGGCACTCTGGGGCCAACGTCCTGACTTTC. Protein product: CASSAPGQGHSGANVLTF.

V gene TRBV19 combines with J gene TRBJ2-5; D is tentatively TRBD1 or TRBD2 (6 bases each). The CDR3 spans 14 residues. Germline loops: CDR1 LNHDA, CDR2 SQIVND (reference sequence). Trimming shortened V by 3 bases and J by 1 base, and 9 bases separated the two germline ends. In DNA, the CDR3 is TGTGCCAGTAGTATTGGGGGGCCCCAAGAGACCCAGTACTTC. Its protein is CASSIGGPQETQYF.

V and J are TRBV11-3 and TRBJ2-2, with unresolved D. Germline V gene lookup returns CDR1 SGHNT and CDR2 YENEEA. The CDR3 runs to 13 residues. Trimming pared 2 bases from V and 5 bases from J, leaving 6 bases between. The CDR3 loop is CASSLKRTGELFF. For the CDR3, the DNA is TGTGCCAGCAGCTTAAAGAGGACCGGGGAGCTGTTTTTT.

The chain joins TRBV6-4 to TRBJ1-1; 7 nucleotides align to TRBD1. The length of the CDR3 is 15 residues. V trimming: 0 bases; J trimming: 1 base; junction bases outside the gene matches: 2. CDR1 is MRHNA, CDR2 SNTAGT, per germline. CDR3 protein: CASSDSTGTNTEAFF. CDR3 sequence (DNA): TGTGCCAGCAGTGACTCGACAGGGACGAACACTGAAGCTTTCTTT.

The chain combines TRBV5-1 with TRBJ1-1, with D hard to call. Germline CDR1 is SGHRS and CDR2 is YFSETQ. The length of the CDR3 is 13 residues. Deletions cut 4 bases from V and 8 bases from J, with 15 bases between. CDR3 loop: CASSPGGRGEAFF. For the CDR3, the DNA is TGCGCCAGCAGCCCGGGAGGGAGAGGGGAAGCTTTCTTT.

The chain carries TRBV14 and TRBJ1-1, with no clear D. CDR1 and CDR2 (germline): SGHDN, FVKESK. The CDR3 is 15 amino acids. V was shortened by 0 bases and J by 5 bases, with 13 bases between the two germline ends. The CDR3, as DNA: TGTGCCAGCAGCCAAGATTGGCCAGGTGATACTGAAGCTTTCTTT. Protein sequence: CASSQDWPGDTEAFF. The full variable domain, completed using reference TRBV14 and TRBJ1-1, is EAGVTQFPSHSVIEKGQTVTLRCDPISGHDNLYWYRRVMGKEIKFLLHFVKESKQDESGMPNNRFLAERTGGTYSTLKVQPAELEDSGVYFCASSQDWPGDTEAFFGQGTRLTVV.

A remark on this clone: Additional DNA sequences in this sample encode the identical CDR3. The CDR3 reads CASSFGTGGLNTEAFF. In nucleotides, the CDR3 is TGCGCCAGCAGCTTTGGGACAGGGGGACTGAACACTGAAGCTTTCTTT. V is TRBV5-1 and J is TRBJ1-1, with 11 bases identical to TRBD1. V was pared by 2 bases and J by 0 bases, with 3 bases of the junction left unmatched. This CDR3 spans 16 amino acids. Per germline, CDR1 SGHRS and CDR2 YFSETQ.

J is TRBJ1-1 and V is TRBV5-1, with D possibly being TRBD1 (6 bases). Germline V lookup: CDR1 SGHRS, CDR2 YFSETQ. V dropped 0 bases and J dropped 1 base, with 7 bases sitting between them. This CDR3 contains 14 residues. The CDR3 protein is CASSLDRANTEAFF. CDR3 bases: TGCGCCAGCAGCTTGGACAGGGCGAACACTGAAGCTTTCTTT.

J is TRBJ1-4 and V is TRBV15; D is undetermined. The CDR3 has 9 residues. Germline CDR1 reads LNHNV; CDR2 reads YYDKDF (reference sequence). With 11 bases removed from V and 11 bases from J, the gap between germline ends came to 9 bases. DNA of the CDR3: TGTGCCCCCTTCGGGAAACTGTTTTTT. It specifies CAPFGKLFF.